The source of this T cell receptor beta chain is a study of T cell repertoires in cytomegalovirus infection. Across the whole study: Both CMV infection and a matching HLA type were indicated by public TCR beta signatures.

This CDR3 has 12 amino acids. V lost 5 bases to trimming and J lost 2 bases, with 3 bases between them. CDR1 is MNHEY and CDR2 is SVGAGI in the germline V gene. Findings of the study overall: Dominating the ex vivo response were TCR beta clonotypes that were CMV-specific and HLA-C-restricted. Adding up the frequency of public TCR beta families identified people who carried CMV plus the relevant HLA.

TCRdb re-called the reads with MiXCR, one entry per CDR3 protein. The table has under 250,000 distinct CDR3 sequences, about 7% seen once. There are many counts of this clonotype. Its antigen remains unidentified. The TCR was taken from a human donor in good health (CMV status not recorded). Some clones in this sample may be carry-over from other donors' samples. The sample was PBMCs. V is TRBV6-5 and J is TRBJ2-2, with D unclear. The CDR3 nucleotides read TGTGCCAGCAGTCCAAACACCGGGGAGCTGTTTTTT. Its protein product is CASSPNTGELFF.